The present T cell receptor (beta chain) was sequenced within a study of cytotoxic CD8 clonotypes in ibrutinib-treated CLL. Study observations and caveats: Clonality was higher at ibrutinib response and returned toward baseline at progression.

TCRdb's copy holds only in-frame clones and misses some; the assay was immunoSEQ multiplex PCR. This table has about 200,000 clones, around 70% appearing once. This clone is labeled medium-sized. No antigen is known for it. The germline V gene has CDR1 LGHNA and CDR2 YSLEER. V was cut by 0 bases and J by 2 bases, with 17 bases left in between. The CDR3 has 17 residues. This sequence originates from a human donor with chronic lymphocytic leukemia. The sample here was PBMCs, taken after 12 months of ibrutinib treatment. The V and J genes are TRBV4-3 and TRBJ2-7; D is undetermined. The CDR3 loop is CASSQDRSLTLTYEQYF. The CDR3 coding sequence is TGCGCCAGCAGCCAAGATAGGTCACTTACTTTAACCTACGAGCAGTACTTC.